The TCR beta chain described here comes from a study of blood T cell repertoires in COVID-19. Study as a whole: The samples span acute and convalescent COVID-19 from the United States, Italy and Spain. PBMCs, B-cell-depleted T cells, or T cells provided the cDNA or gDNA that made up the material.

Germline CDR1 LGHDT, CDR2 YNNKEL (reference sequence). This CDR3 comprises 14 residues. V dropped 1 base and J dropped 6 bases, with 12 bases sitting between them. The table lists this clone with a few counts. Per the original methods: Quantification of nucleated cells was approximated via reference gene primer amplification. Clones were read by immunoSEQ multiplex PCR, and TCRdb kept only the in-frame ones, dropping some. For V, J and clone size, that table is used; D and trimming come from the DNA. The sample shows approximately 200,000 clones, roughly 84% of them seen only once. The J gene is TRBJ1-1, the V gene TRBV3-1 (or the pseudogene TRBV3-2); no clear D gene. The sequence derives from a man in his forties with acute or convalescent COVID-19. Sequenced input: peripheral blood. The CDR3 DNA reads as TGTGCCAGCAGCCAAGGGGTGGCAGGCGCTGAAGCTTTCTTT. Translated, it gives CASSQGVAGAEAFF.